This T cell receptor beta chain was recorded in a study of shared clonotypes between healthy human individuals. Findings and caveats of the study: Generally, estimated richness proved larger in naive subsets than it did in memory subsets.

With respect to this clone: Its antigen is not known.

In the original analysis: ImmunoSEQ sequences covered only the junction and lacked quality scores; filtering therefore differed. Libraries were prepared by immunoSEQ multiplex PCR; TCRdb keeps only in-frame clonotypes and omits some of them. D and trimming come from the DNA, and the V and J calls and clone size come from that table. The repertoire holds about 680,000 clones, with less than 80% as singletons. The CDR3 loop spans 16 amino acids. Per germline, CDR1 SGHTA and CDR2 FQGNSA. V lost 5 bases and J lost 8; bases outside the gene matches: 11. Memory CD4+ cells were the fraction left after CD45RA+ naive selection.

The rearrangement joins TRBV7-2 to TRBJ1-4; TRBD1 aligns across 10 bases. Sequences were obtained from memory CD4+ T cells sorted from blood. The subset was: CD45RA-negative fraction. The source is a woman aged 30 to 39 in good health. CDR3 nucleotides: TGTGCCAGCAGCACCAGACCGACAGGGGGCCACGAAAAACTGTTTTTT. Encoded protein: CASSTRPTGGHEKLFF.